This TCR beta chain emerged from a study of blood T cell repertoires in COVID-19. The wider study: Samples representing acute and convalescent COVID-19 were sourced from the United States, Italy and Spain. Sources were T cells, B-cell-depleted T cells, or PBMCs; the material itself was cDNA or gDNA.

CDR3 size: 16 residues. Germline values: CDR1 MNHEY, CDR2 SVGEGT. The ends lost 0 bases at V and 8 bases at J; junction bases unmatched: 6. In this sample, this clone turned up once. Original processing notes: Estimation of nucleated cell counts relied on the amplification of reference gene primers. Some clones are missing from TCRdb's copy, which holds only in-frame ones; the method was immunoSEQ multiplex PCR. That table supplies the V and J calls and clone size; D and trimming were determined from the DNA. Of fewer than 350,000 clones in the sample, 80% to 85% are singletons; the top ten hold less than 3%.

Material for sequencing was peripheral blood. The TCR comes from a woman aged 55 to 70 with active or convalescent COVID-19. The chain carries TRBV6-2 or TRBV6-3 and TRBJ2-1; 11 bases fit TRBD2. In DNA form, the CDR3 reads TGTGCCAGCAGTTACTCTAGCGGGGGGGCCGGCTATGAGCAGTTCTTC. Residues: CASSYSSGGAGYEQFF.